The rows below give T cell receptor beta chains drawn from one sample of a study of blood T cell repertoires in COVID-19. Profiling relied on immunoSEQ multiplex PCR, and the TCRdb table lists in-frame clones only, not all of them. This table holds 200,000 to 250,000 clones, 70% to 90% found once. Sequenced sample: peripheral blood. The source is a middle-aged man who had recovered from COVID-19. Both conserved end residues are part of each CDR3. Each record gives: J gene, V gene, D gene, clone size, CDR3 protein, CDR3 DNA. A D gene is named only where the DNA matches it firmly. The size field is filled for only some rows; it gives once, few, many or a size class.

>TRBJ2-7|TRBV28|-|-
CASRSDYEQYF
TGTGCCAGCAGGTCAGACTACGAGCAGTACTTC
>TRBJ2-7|TRBV24-1|-|-
CATSDSRNEQYF
TGTGCCACCAGTGATTCTAGGAACGAGCAGTACTTC
>TRBJ2-1|TRBV7-7|TRBD2|-
CASSFRLAGYNEQFF
TGTGCCAGCAGCTTCCGACTAGCGGGCTACAATGAGCAGTTCTTC
>TRBJ1-1|TRBV10-1|-|-
CASSESRGTTNTEAFF
TGCGCCAGCAGTGAGTCGAGGGGGACAACCAACACTGAAGCTTTCTTT
>TRBJ2-3|TRBV3-1/TRBV3-2|-|-
CASSRWQGGPDTQYF
TGTGCCAGCAGCCGATGGCAGGGTGGCCCAGATACGCAGTATTTT
>TRBJ2-3|TRBV6-1|TRBD2|once
CASSEASGSSVQYF
TGTGCCAGCAGTGAAGCGAGCGGGAGTAGTGTGCAGTATTTT
>TRBJ2-5|TRBV6-2/TRBV6-3|-|-
CASSYSIGSSGNQETQYF
TGTGCCAGCAGTTACTCGATTGGGTCCAGCGGAAACCAAGAGACCCAGTACTTC
>TRBJ2-3|TRBV3-1/TRBV3-2|-|-
CASSPRSDFSTDTQYF
TGTGCCAGCAGCCCTCGGAGCGACTTTAGCACAGATACGCAGTATTTT
>TRBJ1-5|TRBV9|TRBD1|-
CASSAPDRAASQPQHF
TGTGCCAGCAGCGCGCCGGACAGGGCGGCCTCGCAGCCCCAGCATTTT
>TRBJ2-1|TRBV29-1|TRBD1|-
CSVDRGSSYNEQFF
TGCAGCGTTGACAGGGGGAGCTCCTACAATGAGCAGTTCTTC
>TRBJ1-6|TRBV7-8|-|-
CASSPTTVNSPLHF
TGTGCCAGCAGCCCGACGACAGTTAATTCACCCCTCCACTTT
>TRBJ1-2|TRBV5-1|TRBD1|-
CASSSGQGQNYGYTF
TGCGCCAGCAGCTCCGGACAGGGACAGAACTATGGCTACACCTTC
>TRBJ2-2|TRBV27|-|-
CASRKSGLANTGELFF
TGTGCCAGCAGGAAAAGCGGGCTGGCGAACACCGGGGAGCTGTTTTTT
>TRBJ1-4|TRBV6-5|-|-
CASTGRNEKLFF
TGTGCCAGCACGGGGAGAAATGAAAAACTGTTTTTT
>TRBJ2-5|TRBV2|-|once
CASSEAPTGKETQYF
TGTGCCAGCAGTGAAGCGCCGACAGGAAAAGAGACCCAGTACTTC
>TRBJ1-3|TRBV5-4|-|-
CASSGASSSGNTIYF
TGTGCCAGCAGCGGTGCTTCGAGCTCTGGAAACACCATATATTTT
>TRBJ2-7|TRBV29-1|TRBD2|-
CSAGWASGSDTYEQYF
TGCAGCGCGGGGTGGGCTAGCGGGAGCGACACCTACGAGCAGTACTTC
>TRBJ1-5|TRBV28|-|once
CASSFAVNNQPQHF
TGTGCCAGCAGTTTTGCAGTAAATAATCAGCCCCAGCATTTT
>TRBJ1-1|TRBV2|-|-
CASSTNPNTEAFF
TGTGCCAGCAGCACAAATCCGAACACTGAAGCTTTCTTT
>TRBJ2-7|TRBV9|TRBD1|-
CASSVLDRDYEQYF
TGTGCCAGCAGCGTATTGGACAGGGACTACGAGCAGTACTTC